The TCR beta chain under discussion was sequenced for a study of CD8+CD57+ T cells in acquired aplastic anemia. Study-wide background: An average of roughly 2.9 ug of DNA was obtained from sorted CD4+ and CD8+ cells. The study's findings and limits: There were fewer than 35 CD8+ CDR3 sequences that occurred in both patients and controls. Between patients and controls, CD8+ Simpson's diversity did not vary significantly.

Only patients with CD8+CD57+ cell expansion on flow cytometry were chosen for sequencing. The blood sampling took place in patients who had so far received no therapy. V was trimmed by 4 bases and J by 6 bases, leaving 14 bases between them. The CDR3 spans 13 residues. Germline CDR1 is SQVTM and CDR2 is ANQGSEA. Comment on this clonotype: Its matching antigen is unknown.

Genomic DNA provided the template from which TCR beta VDJ and CDR3 profiles were obtained. Each CDR3 protein is one row after TCRdb ran MiXCR on the reads. The sample includes 150,000 to 200,000 distinct CDR3 sequences, over 40% of them seen just once. This clonotype was obtained from a human donor with aplastic anemia. The sequencing sample was made of sorted CD4+, CD8+, or CD8+CD57+ T cells (not recorded which) from PBMCs. The chain couples TRBV29-1 to TRBJ2-3; D gene ambiguous. In DNA, the CDR3 is TGCAGCGTTGGATTTAGCCTGGCGGATACGCAGTATTTT. It is translated as CSVGFSLADTQYF.